The 28 T cell receptor beta chains below come from one sample, sequenced in a study of CD8+CD57+ T cells in acquired aplastic anemia. Patients sequenced had flow cytometry evidence of CD8+CD57+ cell expansion. Genomic DNA templated the TCR beta VDJ and CDR3 profiling. Using its own MiXCR run on the reads, TCRdb lists one record per CDR3 protein. The data contain some 200,000 distinct CDR3 sequences, nearly 50% of them singletons. Sequenced sample: sorted CD4+, CD8+, or CD8+CD57+ T cells (not recorded which) from PBMCs. Every receptor here comes from a human donor with aplastic anemia.

This clonotype was counted ten times or more. The chain employs TRBV15 and TRBJ2-1, with 13 bases aligning to TRBD2. CDR1 and CDR2 from the germline V gene are LNHNV and YYDKDF (reference sequence). This CDR3 has 17 residues. V lost 3 bases, J lost 0 bases, and 2 bases stayed unmatched. As DNA, the CDR3 is TGTGCCACCAGCAGGGGACTAGCGGGGAGCTCCTACAATGAGCAGTTCTTC. Residues: CATSRGLAGSSYNEQFF.

This clonotype was seen a handful of times. V is TRBV2 and J is TRBJ1-2; 7 positions agree with TRBD1. V lost 6 bases, J lost 6 bases, and 10 bases stayed unmatched. The CDR3 consists of 14 residues. Germline V gives CDR1 SNHLY, CDR2 FYNNEI. The CDR3 spells CASRLDRSGDGYTF. The CDR3 DNA sequence: TGTGCCAGCAGACTGGACAGGTCTGGCGATGGCTACACCTTC.

This clonotype was seen more than once but under ten times. V and J are TRBV3-1 and TRBJ2-1, with 8 nucleotides matching TRBD2. This CDR3 comprises 17 residues. The V gene end was trimmed by 4 bases and the J gene end by 0 bases; junction bases not matched to a gene: 8. Germline CDR1 is LGHDT and CDR2 is YNNKEL (reference sequence). The CDR3 spells CASSPGVAGSSYNEQFF. The CDR3 DNA reads TGTGCCAGCAGCCCCGGGGTAGCGGGAAGCTCCTACAATGAGCAGTTCTTC.

This clonotype was found once. The rearrangement links TRBV20-1 to TRBJ2-3, with 12 positions matching TRBD2. The CDR3 spans 14 residues. J gave up 3 bases and V 6 bases, and 4 bases lay outside the gene matches. The germline V gene has CDR1 DFQATT and CDR2 SNEGSKA (reference sequence). The CDR3 loop reads CSAPTSGRTDTQYF. For the CDR3, the DNA is TGCAGTGCACCGACTAGCGGGAGAACAGATACGCAGTATTTT.

The genes are TRBV6-5 and TRBJ2-7; 8 nucleotides align to TRBD2. The CDR3 loop spans 14 amino acids. V was clipped by 2 bases and J by 7 bases; unmatched bases: 7. Germline CDR1 reads MNHEY; CDR2 reads SVGAGI. CDR3 protein: CASSYRRGGGEQYF. The DNA of the CDR3 is TGTGCCAGCAGTTACCGACGGGGGGGAGGGGAGCAGTACTTC.

The table lists this clonotype with many counts. The CDR3 DNA reads TGTGCCAGTCAAGTGGGCAGGGGACAGCCCCAGCATTTT. Translation: CASQVGRGQPQHF. The chain couples TRBV19 to TRBJ1-5; D is perhaps TRBD1 (6 bases). Germline CDR1 and CDR2: LNHDA and SQIVND (reference sequence). The CDR3 extends over 13 amino acids. Trimming pared 8 bases from V and 7 bases from J, leaving 15 bases between.

Notes on this clonotype: Being one base from a much bigger clone, this may be a read error. V and J are TRBV5-1 and TRBJ2-5, with D hard to call. Trimming shortened V by 7 bases and J by 1 base, and 20 bases separated the two germline ends. Germline loops: CDR1 SGHRS, CDR2 YFSETQ. This CDR3 has 16 residues. CDR3 coding DNA: TGCGCCAGCGGCCCCACTTTAGGAAGGCCCCAAGAGACCCAGTACTTC. It is translated as CASGPTLGRPQETQYF.

A word on this clonotype: Because the CDR3 is missing its conserved closing phenylalanine or tryptophan, this is likely a read error. CDR3 amino acids: CASSPPQGESDTQYS. The CDR3 DNA follows: TGCGCCAGCAGCCCTCCACAGGGGGAGTCAGATACGCAGTATTCT. The V call is TRBV6-1, the J call TRBJ2-3, with TRBD1 identical over 8 bases. CDR3 size: 15 residues. The germline CDR1 and CDR2 sequences are MNHNS and SASEGT.

Comment on this clonotype: This could be a read error, since a much larger clone is one nucleotide away. The conserved closing phenylalanine or tryptophan is absent in this CDR3, likely reflecting a read error. V is TRBV24-1 and J is TRBJ1-4; the D gene is possibly TRBD1 (6 bases). This CDR3 spans 15 amino acids. The germline V gene encodes CDR1 KGHDR and CDR2 SFDVKD. V was trimmed by 11 bases and J by 8 bases, leaving 23 bases between them. The CDR3: CASSFSQGSYEKLFL. CDR3 coding DNA: TGTGCCAGCAGCTTCTCACAGGGATCTTACGAAAAACTGTTTCTT.

This sequence joins TRBV29-1 and TRBJ2-5; no reliable D call. The germline V gene encodes CDR1 SQVTM and CDR2 ANQGSEA. V lost 7 bases to trimming and J lost 1 base, with 4 bases between them. The length of the CDR3 is 10 residues. This CDR3 is CSGSQETQYF. As DNA, the CDR3 is TGCAGCGGGAGCCAAGAGACCCAGTACTTC.

Only a few counts were recorded for this clonotype. The V gene is TRBV7-3, the J gene TRBJ2-5, with unresolved D. The CDR3 runs to 13 residues. Germline V lookup: CDR1 SGHTA, CDR2 FQGTGA. Trimming cost V 1 base and J 3 bases, with 6 bases left between them. CDR3 nucleotide sequence: TGTGCCAGCAGCTTAAGACGGGAAGAGACCCAGTACTTC. This codes for CASSLRREETQYF.

CDR3 bases: TGTGCCAGCAGCTTCCCGAGACAGGGTTCCTACGAGCAGTACTTC. This encodes CASSFPRQGSYEQYF. The chain links TRBV11-2 to TRBJ2-7, with 7 bases identical to TRBD1. The germline gives CDR1 SGHAT, CDR2 FQNNGV. The CDR3 is 15 amino acids. Trimming at V came to 3 bases and at J to 1 base, leaving 6 bases not matched to a gene.

The chain recombines TRBV7-9 with TRBJ2-7, with 7 bases identical to TRBD2. This CDR3 comprises 14 residues. The germline V gene has CDR1 SEHNR and CDR2 FQNEAQ (reference sequence). With 5 bases clipped from V and 6 bases from J, the junction kept 10 bases outside the gene matches. CDR3 bases: TGTGCCAGCAGCCCATGGGGCAGGGAGGGCGAGCAGTACTTC. The encoded protein is CASSPWGREGEQYF.

The chain combines TRBV7-8 with TRBJ2-3, with 7 bases fitting TRBD2. The CDR3 is made up of 16 amino acids. The junction had 11 bases not matched to a gene; V was cut back by 4 bases and J by 4 bases. Germline V lookup: CDR1 SGHVS, CDR2 FQNEAQ. This chain's CDR3 is CASSSFVASGADTQYF. CDR3 in DNA: TGTGCCAGCAGCTCCTTCGTAGCTAGCGGTGCAGATACGCAGTATTTT.

CDR3 sequence (DNA): TGTGCCAGCAGCCCTTGGACAGGGGAGACCCAGTACTTC. This encodes CASSPWTGETQYF. V is TRBV7-8 and J is TRBJ2-5; 8 bases agree with TRBD1. V was clipped by 5 bases and J by 5 bases; unmatched bases: 4. CDR3 length equals 13 residues. Germline V CDR1 and CDR2: SGHVS, FQNEAQ.

J is TRBJ2-3 and V is TRBV20-1; D may be TRBD2 (6 bases). V was trimmed by 5 bases and J by 2 bases, leaving 14 bases between them. CDR3 length equals 14 residues. Germline V gene data show CDR1 as DFQATT and CDR2 as SNEGSKA (reference sequence). This CDR3 reads CSAGGGGATDTQYF. Written as DNA, the CDR3 is TGCAGTGCTGGTGGAGGCGGGGCCACAGATACGCAGTATTTT.

This clonotype was counted at least ten times. The chain uses TRBV12-3 or TRBV12-4 and TRBJ1-2; maybe TRBD1 (5 bases). There are 14 residues in the CDR3. Trimming pared 5 bases from V and 5 bases from J, leaving 15 bases between. The CDR3 DNA is TGTGCCAGCAGTCCATCTCTCGGGGGGTATGGCTACACCTTC. Its translation: CASSPSLGGYGYTF.

This clonotype was seen ten or more times. V and J are TRBV4-2 and TRBJ2-7; 8 bases line up with TRBD2. Germline lookup yields CDR1 LGHNA and CDR2 YNFKEQ. Trimming at V came to 4 bases and at J to 0 bases, leaving 8 bases not matched to a gene. CDR3 length: 16 residues. CDR3 sequence: CASSRQAGVYSYEQYF. In DNA, the CDR3 is TGTGCCAGCAGCCGTCAAGCGGGAGTTTACTCCTACGAGCAGTACTTC.

The chain couples TRBV19 to TRBJ1-4, with 7 nucleotides matching TRBD1. Germline CDR1 and CDR2: LNHDA and SQIVND (reference sequence). The J segment lost 5 bases and the V segment lost 6 bases, leaving 6 bases of the junction unmatched. This CDR3 contains 14 residues. The DNA for the CDR3 is TGTGCCAGTAGACCCGACAGGGAGAATGAAAAACTGTTTTTT. Translating gives CASRPDRENEKLFF.

The chain is built from TRBV7-3 and TRBJ2-1; 9 nucleotides line up with TRBD1. The germline gives CDR1 SGHTA, CDR2 FQGTGA. J was trimmed by 8 bases and V by 1 base; bases with no gene match: 9. This CDR3 spans 16 amino acids. The CDR3 nucleotides are TGTGCCAGCAGCTTAATGGCGGGACAGGGTGTCTATGAGCAGTTCTTC. It is translated as CASSLMAGQGVYEQFF.

In DNA, the CDR3 is TGTGCCACCAGCAGAGGAAGAGCGGGAGGTTACAATGAGCAGTTCTTC. It is translated as CATSRGRAGGYNEQFF. The V and J genes are TRBV15 and TRBJ2-1, with 9 bases aligning to TRBD2. Germline CDR1 reads LNHNV; CDR2 reads YYDKDF (reference sequence). V shed 1 base, J shed 4 bases, and the junction held 5 bases outside the gene matches. The CDR3 consists of 16 residues.

CDR3 loop: CASMRIQETQYF. The CDR3 DNA is TGTGCCAGCATGCGGATTCAAGAGACCCAGTACTTC. The chain links TRBV2 to TRBJ2-5; D is ambiguous. Trimming shortened V by 7 bases and J by 2 bases, and 8 bases separated the two germline ends. This CDR3 contains 12 residues. Germline lookup yields CDR1 SNHLY and CDR2 FYNNEI.

The chain is built from TRBV9 and TRBJ2-5, with D unresolved. This CDR3 spans 13 amino acids. V gave up 6 bases and J gave up 2 bases, with 11 bases separating them. Germline CDR1 reads SGDLS; CDR2 reads YYNGEE. As DNA, the CDR3 is TGTGCCAGCACCTACCGGTGGCAAGAGACCCAGTACTTC. The encoded protein is CASTYRWQETQYF.

This clonotype was recorded many times. The V call is TRBV11-2, the J call TRBJ2-3; 13 bases map to TRBD2. From germline, CDR1 is SGHAT and CDR2 FQNNGV. The CDR3 runs 19 residues. The V gene end was trimmed by 5 bases and the J gene end by 2 bases; junction bases not matched to a gene: 13. In DNA form, the CDR3 reads TGTGCCAGCAGCCGTTCACTAGCGGGAGGGCGTGTATTCACAGATACGCAGTATTTT. It is translated as CASSRSLAGGRVFTDTQYF.

This clonotype was detected ten times or more. V is TRBV24-1 and J is TRBJ2-7, with 10 bases aligning to TRBD1. V lost 9 bases and J lost 7; bases outside the gene matches: 8. In germline, CDR1 is KGHDR, CDR2 SFDVKD. The CDR3 sequence is 13 residues long. CDR3 sequence reads: CATGTGALGEQYF. The CDR3 coding sequence is TGTGCCACCGGGACAGGGGCCCTCGGTGAGCAGTACTTC.

This chain uses TRBV7-8 with TRBJ1-1; D perhaps matches TRBD1 (6 bases). The V end lost 4 bases, the J end lost 1 base, and 10 bases lay between the germline ends. CDR3 length equals 14 residues. Germline-derived CDR1 and CDR2 are SGHVS and FQNEAQ. The CDR3 loop is CASSYRVSNTEAFF. CDR3 DNA sequence: TGTGCCAGCAGCTACAGGGTTTCGAACACTGAAGCTTTCTTT.

This clonotype came up once. At one end, the junction sequence differs from germline, possibly due to a read error. This chain links TRBV7-4 with TRBJ1-5; 12 nucleotides line up with TRBD1. CDR3 length: 15 residues. Germline V lookup: CDR1 SGHVT, CDR2 SQSDAQ. CDR3 nucleotide sequence: TGCGCCAGCAGCTTCGGGACAGGGGGCGGCCAGCCCCAGCATTTT. Translation gives CASSFGTGGGQPQHF.

This chain links TRBV19 with TRBJ2-7, with 11 bases fitting TRBD2. Germline CDR1 and CDR2: LNHDA and SQIVND (reference sequence). The CDR3 extends over 15 amino acids. V shed 7 bases, J shed 3 bases, and the junction held 8 bases outside the gene matches. DNA for the CDR3: TGTGCCAGTACAGAGACTAGCGGGGAACTCTACGAGCAGTACTTC. This codes for CASTETSGELYEQYF.